This TCR beta chain was recorded in a study of cytomegalovirus exposure and HLA in healthy donors. Looking at the study overall: Assignment to the Caucasian-associated ancestry cluster applied to around 76% of the approximately 360 genotyped donors.

PCR used 60 Vbeta primers and 13 Jbeta primers. Here immunoSEQ multiplex PCR was the method, and the copy in TCRdb shows in-frame clones only, minus some. This sample carries around 150,000 clones, approximately 91% of them seen once, and the ten largest clones take 0.4% to 0.55%. With respect to this clone: Its antigen remains unknown.

Study-level points and caveats: In an earlier analysis, most TCR beta V segments were productive about 87% or about 30% of the time. The likely explanation for a cluster of highly shared sequence variants was sequencing artifact. A missense variant in DCLRE1C was later tied to TCR beta V- and J-gene trimming.

The material sequenced was PBMCs. The receptor's source is a woman between 35 and 50 years old in good health and CMV-seronegative.

The CDR3: CASREMGEGTYEQYF. In DNA, the CDR3 is TGTGCCAGCAGGGAGATGGGGGAGGGAACCTACGAGCAGTACTTC. The chain employs TRBV6-1 and TRBJ2-7; 7 bases fit TRBD2. The V gene's germline CDR1 is MNHNS and CDR2 SASEGT. Losses at the gene ends were 6 bases for V and 2 bases for J; bases not matched to a gene: 10. The CDR3 spans 15 residues.